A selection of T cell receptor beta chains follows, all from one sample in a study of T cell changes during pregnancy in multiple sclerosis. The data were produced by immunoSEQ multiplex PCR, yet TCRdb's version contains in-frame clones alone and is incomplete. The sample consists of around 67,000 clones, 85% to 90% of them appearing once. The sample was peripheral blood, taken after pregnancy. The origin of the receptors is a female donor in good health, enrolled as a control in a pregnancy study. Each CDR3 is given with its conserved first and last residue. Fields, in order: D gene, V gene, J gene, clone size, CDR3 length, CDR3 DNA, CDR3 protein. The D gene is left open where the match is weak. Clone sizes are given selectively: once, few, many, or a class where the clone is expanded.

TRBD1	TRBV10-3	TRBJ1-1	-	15	TGTGCCATCAGTGAGAGGGGACAGATGAACACTGAAGCTTTCTTT	CAISERGQMNTEAFF
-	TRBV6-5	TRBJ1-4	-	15	TGTGCCAGCAGCGGAGGACTGGCAACTAATGAAAAACTGTTTTTT	CASSGGLATNEKLFF
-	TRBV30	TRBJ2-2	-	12	TGTGCCTGGACAGTGAACACCGGGGAGCTGTTTTTT	CAWTVNTGELFF
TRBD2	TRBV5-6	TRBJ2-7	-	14	TGTGCCAGCAGCTTGGTAGCGGGAACCTACGAGCAGTACTTC	CASSLVAGTYEQYF
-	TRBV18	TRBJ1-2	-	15	TGTGCCAGCTCACCACCGGCGGCTGGTAACTATGGCTACACCTTC	CASSPPAAGNYGYTF
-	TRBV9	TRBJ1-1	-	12	TGTGCCAGCAGCGTAGCGGGCACTGAAGCTTTCTTT	CASSVAGTEAFF
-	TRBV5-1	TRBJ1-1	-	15	TGCGCCAGCAGCTTGCAGGGGTCCATGAACACTGAAGCTTTCTTT	CASSLQGSMNTEAFF
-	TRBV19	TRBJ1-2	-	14	TGTGCCAGTAGTATAGACAGGGTAAACTATGGCTACACCTTC	CASSIDRVNYGYTF
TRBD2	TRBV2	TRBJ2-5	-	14	TGTGCCAGCAAGACCCGACTAGCCTATGAGACCCAGTACTTC	CASKTRLAYETQYF
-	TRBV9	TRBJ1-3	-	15	TGTGCCAGCAGCGTGGGCAGAAAAGATGGAAACACCATATATTTT	CASSVGRKDGNTIYF
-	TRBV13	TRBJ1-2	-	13	TGTGCCAGCAGCTTAGGGCCCTCGGGAGGCTACACCTTC	CASSLGPSGGYTF
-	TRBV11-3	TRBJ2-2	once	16	TGTGCCAGCAGCTCGCTAGGCACAGGGAGCACCGGGGAGCTGTTTTTT	CASSSLGTGSTGELFF
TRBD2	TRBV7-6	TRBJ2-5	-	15	TGTGCCAGCAGCTTAGCCCTAGCGGGGGGAGAGACCCAGTACTTC	CASSLALAGGETQYF
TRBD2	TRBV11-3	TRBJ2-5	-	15	TGTGCCAGCAGCCCGGCTAGCGGCCTCCAAGAGACCCAGTACTTC	CASSPASGLQETQYF
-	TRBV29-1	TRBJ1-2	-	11	TGCAGCGTTGAAGGGAGGGGTGGCTACACCTTC	CSVEGRGGYTF
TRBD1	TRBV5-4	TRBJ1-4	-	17	TGTGCCAGCAGTTCCTATACAACCGGGACAGGGGATGAAAAACTGTTTTTT	CASSSYTTGTGDEKLFF
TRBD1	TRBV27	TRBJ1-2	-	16	TGTGCCAGCAGTCCAAGACAGGGAGGAGGGTATAGTGGCTACACCTTC	CASSPRQGGGYSGYTF
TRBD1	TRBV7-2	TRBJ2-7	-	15	TGTGCCAGCAGCCGCCGACAGGGGGGTTCCTACGAGCAGTACTTC	CASSRRQGGSYEQYF
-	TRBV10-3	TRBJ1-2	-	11	TGTGCCTCCACTGGCTCGGGGGACCGCACCTTC	CASTGSGDRTF
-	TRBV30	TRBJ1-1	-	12	TGTGCCTGGAGTTTCCTCGACACTGAAGCTTTCTTT	CAWSFLDTEAFF
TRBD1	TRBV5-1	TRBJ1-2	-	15	TGCGCCAGCAGCGTGTACAGGGGGACTAACTATGGCTACACCTTC	CASSVYRGTNYGYTF
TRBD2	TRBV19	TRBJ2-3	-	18	TGTGCCAGTAGTATAAATCTAGCGGGAGGGGGGTCCACAGATACGCAGTATTTT	CASSINLAGGGSTDTQYF
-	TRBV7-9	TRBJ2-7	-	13	TGTGCCAGCAGCTTACAAGAGGTCTACGAGCAGTACTTC	CASSLQEVYEQYF
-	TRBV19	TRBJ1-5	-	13	TGTGCCAGTAGTCGGGGCGGGGTCCAGCCCCAGCATTTT	CASSRGGVQPQHF
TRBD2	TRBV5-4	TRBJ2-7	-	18	TGTGCCAGCAGTCCCAACCCCATGTGGCTAGCGGGAGGTAACGAGCAGTACTTC	CASSPNPMWLAGGNEQYF
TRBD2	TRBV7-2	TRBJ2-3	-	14	TGTGCCAGCAGCCCGGGAGCGGGGGCAGATACGCAGTATTTT	CASSPGAGADTQYF
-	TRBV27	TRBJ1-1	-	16	TGTGCCAGCAGTTTATCCACGACAGGAGCGAACACTGAAGCTTTCTTT	CASSLSTTGANTEAFF
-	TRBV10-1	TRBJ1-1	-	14	TGCGCCAGCACCAAAGACAGAATGAACACTGAAGCTTTCTTT	CASTKDRMNTEAFF
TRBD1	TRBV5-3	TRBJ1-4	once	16	TGTGCCAGAAGCCAACCCCGGACAGGGTCTAATGAAAAACTGTTTTTT	CARSQPRTGSNEKLFF
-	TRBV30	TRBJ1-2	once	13	TGTGCCTGGAGAACAGGAGCTAACTATGGCTACACCTTC	CAWRTGANYGYTF
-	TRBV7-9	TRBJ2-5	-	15	TGTGCCAGCAGCTCCCGACAAGCCGGGAAGGAGACCCAGTACTTC	CASSSRQAGKETQYF
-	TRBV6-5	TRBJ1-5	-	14	TGTGCCAGCAGTTACTCCGGAGCTGATCAGCCCCAGCATTTT	CASSYSGADQPQHF
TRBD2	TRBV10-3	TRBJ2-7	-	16	TGTGCCATCAGTGACCGGGCGGGGGGCCCCTCCTACGAGCAGTACTTC	CAISDRAGGPSYEQYF
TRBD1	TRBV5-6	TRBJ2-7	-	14	TGTGCCAGCAGCTCGGGACAGGGATACTACGAGCAGTACTTC	CASSSGQGYYEQYF
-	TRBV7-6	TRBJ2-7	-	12	TGTGCCAGCAGCGAGACTAGCTACGAGCAGTACTTC	CASSETSYEQYF
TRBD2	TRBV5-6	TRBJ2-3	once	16	TGTGCCAGCAGCTTGGCCCTCTTACTAGCGGCAGATACGCAGTATTTT	CASSLALLLAADTQYF
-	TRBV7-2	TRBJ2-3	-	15	TGTGCCAGCAGCTTATACGGGGTGGTCACAGATACGCAGTATTTT	CASSLYGVVTDTQYF
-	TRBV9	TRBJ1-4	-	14	TGTGCCAGCAGCAGCGGGATCCTTAATGAAAAACTGTTTTTT	CASSSGILNEKLFF
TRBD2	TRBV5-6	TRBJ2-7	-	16	TGTGCCAGCAGCCCTATAGCGGGAGGGCCAGGCTACGAGCAGTACTTC	CASSPIAGGPGYEQYF
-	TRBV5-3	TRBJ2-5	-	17	TGTGCCAGAAGCCCCCTTGGCGGAGGGATCTACCAAGAGACCCAGTACTTC	CARSPLGGGIYQETQYF
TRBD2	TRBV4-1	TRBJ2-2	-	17	TGCGCCAGCAGCCAAGATACGAGCGGGAGCAACACCGGGGAGCTGTTTTTT	CASSQDTSGSNTGELFF
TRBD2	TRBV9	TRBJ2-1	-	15	TGTGCCAGCAGCGTAGATGGGGGGGAGTACAATGAGCAGTTCTTC	CASSVDGGEYNEQFF
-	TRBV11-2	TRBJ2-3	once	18	TGTGCCAGCAGCGTTAACTATAGGGCTAGCAGCCTAGCAGATACGCAGTATTTT	CASSVNYRASSLADTQYF
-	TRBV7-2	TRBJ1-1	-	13	TGTGCCAGCAGCTTAGACTGGGCCACTGAAGCTTTCTTT	CASSLDWATEAFF
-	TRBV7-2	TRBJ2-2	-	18	TGTGCCAGCAGCTTAGTAGGAGGCCTCCGGACCAACACCGGGGAGCTGTTTTTT	CASSLVGGLRTNTGELFF
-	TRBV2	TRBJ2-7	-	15	TGTGCCAGCAGCCACTCTGTATCTCGGGACTACGAGCAGTACTTC	CASSHSVSRDYEQYF
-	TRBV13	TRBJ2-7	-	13	TGTGCCAGCAGCTTGGGGCGTACCCCCGAGCAGTACTTC	CASSLGRTPEQYF
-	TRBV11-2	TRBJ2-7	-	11	TGTGCCAGCAGCGCGAACTACGAGCAGTACTTC	CASSANYEQYF
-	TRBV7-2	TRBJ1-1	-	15	TGTGCCAGCAGCTCTCCGCACAGGGCGGGCACTGAAGCTTTCTTT	CASSSPHRAGTEAFF
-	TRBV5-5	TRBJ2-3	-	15	TGTGCCAGCAGCTTGGGTTGGCAGGGCACAGATACGCAGTATTTT	CASSLGWQGTDTQYF
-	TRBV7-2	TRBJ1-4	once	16	TGTGCCAGCAGCTCTCAGGGGCACGATAGGTGGGAAAAACTGTTTTTT	CASSSQGHDRWEKLFF
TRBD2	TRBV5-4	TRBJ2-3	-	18	TGTGCCAGCAGCCGGGGCCTAGCGGGGGGCTCTAGCACAGATACGCAGTATTTT	CASSRGLAGGSSTDTQYF
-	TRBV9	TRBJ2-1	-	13	TGTGCCAGCAGCCACTTAGAATACAATGAGCAGTTCTTC	CASSHLEYNEQFF
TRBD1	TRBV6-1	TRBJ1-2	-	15	TGTGCCAGCAGTGAAACTGGCGACAGGGCGGTAGGCTACACCTTC	CASSETGDRAVGYTF